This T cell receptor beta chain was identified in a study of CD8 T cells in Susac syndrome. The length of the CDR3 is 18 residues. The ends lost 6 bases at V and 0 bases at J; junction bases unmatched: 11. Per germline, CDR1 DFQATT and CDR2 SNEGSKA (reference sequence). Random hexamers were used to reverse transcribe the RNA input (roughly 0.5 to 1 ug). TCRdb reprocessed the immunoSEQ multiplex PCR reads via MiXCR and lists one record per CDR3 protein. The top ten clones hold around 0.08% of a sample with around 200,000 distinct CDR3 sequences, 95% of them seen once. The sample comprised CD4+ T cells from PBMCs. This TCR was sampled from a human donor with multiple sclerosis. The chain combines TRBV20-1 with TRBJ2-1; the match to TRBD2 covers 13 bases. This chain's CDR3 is CSASRTSGGRLSYNEQFF. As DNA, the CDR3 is TGCAGTGCCTCGAGGACTAGCGGGGGCCGCCTCTCCTACAATGAGCAGTTCTTC.